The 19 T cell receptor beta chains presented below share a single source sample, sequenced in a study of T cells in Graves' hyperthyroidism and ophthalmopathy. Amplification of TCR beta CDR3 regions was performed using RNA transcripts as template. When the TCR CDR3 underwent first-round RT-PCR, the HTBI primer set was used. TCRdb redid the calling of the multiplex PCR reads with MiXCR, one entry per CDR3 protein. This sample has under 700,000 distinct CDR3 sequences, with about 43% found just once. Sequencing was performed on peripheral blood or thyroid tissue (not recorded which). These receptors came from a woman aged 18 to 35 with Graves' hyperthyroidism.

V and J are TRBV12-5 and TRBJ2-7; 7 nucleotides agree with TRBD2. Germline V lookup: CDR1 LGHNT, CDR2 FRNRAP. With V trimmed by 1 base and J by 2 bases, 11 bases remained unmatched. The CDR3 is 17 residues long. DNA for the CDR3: TGTGCTAGTGGTTTGGCAATGATGAGGGCGGGAGCCTACGAGCAGTACTTC. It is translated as CASGLAMMRAGAYEQYF.

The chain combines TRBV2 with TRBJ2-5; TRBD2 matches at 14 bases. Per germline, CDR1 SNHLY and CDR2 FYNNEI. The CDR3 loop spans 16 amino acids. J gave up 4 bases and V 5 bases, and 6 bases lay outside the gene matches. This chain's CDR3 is CASSPTSGRGLETQYF. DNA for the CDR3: TGTGCCAGCAGTCCGACTAGCGGGAGGGGGCTAGAGACCCAGTACTTC.

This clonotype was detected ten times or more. CDR3 nucleotides: TGTGCCACCAGTGATTTCTCCGGGACTAGCAGGTACCAAGAGACCCAGTACTTC. The encoded protein is CATSDFSGTSRYQETQYF. The genes are TRBV24-1 and TRBJ2-5; TRBD2 matches at 9 bases. V shed 1 base, J shed 0 bases, and the junction held 8 bases outside the gene matches. Germline CDR1 and CDR2: KGHDR and SFDVKD. The CDR3 contains 18 residues.

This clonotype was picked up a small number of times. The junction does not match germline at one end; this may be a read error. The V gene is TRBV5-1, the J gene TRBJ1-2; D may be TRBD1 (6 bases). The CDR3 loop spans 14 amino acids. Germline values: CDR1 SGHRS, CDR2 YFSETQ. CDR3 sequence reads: CASSPEGGGYGYTF. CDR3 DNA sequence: TGTGCCAGCAGCCCTGAGGGAGGGGGTTATGGCTACACCTTC.

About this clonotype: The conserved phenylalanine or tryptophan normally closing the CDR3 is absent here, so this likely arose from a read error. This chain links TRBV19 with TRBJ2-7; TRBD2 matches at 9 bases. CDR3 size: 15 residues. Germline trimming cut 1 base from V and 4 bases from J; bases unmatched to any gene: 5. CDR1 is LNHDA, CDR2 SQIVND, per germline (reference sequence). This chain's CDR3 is CASSIGAGGRYEQYC. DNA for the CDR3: TGTGCCAGTAGTATAGGAGCGGGAGGAAGATACGAGCAGTACTGC.

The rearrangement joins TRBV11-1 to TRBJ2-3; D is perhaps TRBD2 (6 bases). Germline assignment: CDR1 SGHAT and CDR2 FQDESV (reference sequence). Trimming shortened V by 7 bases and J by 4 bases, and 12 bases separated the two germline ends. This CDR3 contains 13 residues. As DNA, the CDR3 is TGTGCCAGCAAGCGGAGGGCCCCAGATACGCAGTATTTT. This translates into CASKRRAPDTQYF. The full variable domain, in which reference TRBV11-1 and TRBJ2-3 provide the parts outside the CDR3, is EAEVAQSPRYKITEKSQAVAFWCDPISGHATLYWYRQILGQGPELLVQFQDESVVDDSQLPKDRFSAERLKGVDSTLKIQPAELGDSAMYLCASKRRAPDTQYFGPGTRLTVL.

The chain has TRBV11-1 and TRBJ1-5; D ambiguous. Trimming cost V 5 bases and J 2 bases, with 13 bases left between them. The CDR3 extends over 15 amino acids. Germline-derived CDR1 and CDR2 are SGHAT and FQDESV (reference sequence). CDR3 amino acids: CASSMDGYGNQPQHF. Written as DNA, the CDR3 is TGTGCCAGCAGCATGGACGGGTATGGCAATCAGCCCCAGCATTTT.

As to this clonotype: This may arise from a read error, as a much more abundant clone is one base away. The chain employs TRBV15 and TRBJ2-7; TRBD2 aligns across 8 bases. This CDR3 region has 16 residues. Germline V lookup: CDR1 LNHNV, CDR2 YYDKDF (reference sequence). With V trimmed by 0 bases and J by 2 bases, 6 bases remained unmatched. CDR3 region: CATSRDQTSDPYEQYF. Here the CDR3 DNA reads TGTGCCACCAGCAGAGACCAGACTAGCGACCCCTACGAGCAGTACTTC. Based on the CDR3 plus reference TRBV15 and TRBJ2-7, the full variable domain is DAMVIQNPRYQVTQFGKPVTLSCSQTLNHNVMYWYQQKSSQAPKLLFHYYDKDFNNEADTPDNFQSRRPNTSFCFLDIRSPGLGDTAMYLCATSRDQTSDPYEQYFGPGTRLTVT.

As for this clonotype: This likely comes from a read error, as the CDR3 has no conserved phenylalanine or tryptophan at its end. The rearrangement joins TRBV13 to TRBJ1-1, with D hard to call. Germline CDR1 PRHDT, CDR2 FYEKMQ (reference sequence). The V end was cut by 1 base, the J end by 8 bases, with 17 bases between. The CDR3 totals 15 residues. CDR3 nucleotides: TGTGCCAGCAGCTTAGACTCCCGGAGAAATCTAGAAGCTTTCTGT. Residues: CASSLDSRRNLEAFC.

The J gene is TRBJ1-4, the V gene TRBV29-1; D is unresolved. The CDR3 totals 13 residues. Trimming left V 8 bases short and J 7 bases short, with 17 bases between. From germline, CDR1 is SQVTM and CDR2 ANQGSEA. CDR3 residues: CSSPPGGSEKLFF. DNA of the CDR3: TGCAGCTCACCACCCGGAGGCAGTGAAAAACTGTTTTTT.

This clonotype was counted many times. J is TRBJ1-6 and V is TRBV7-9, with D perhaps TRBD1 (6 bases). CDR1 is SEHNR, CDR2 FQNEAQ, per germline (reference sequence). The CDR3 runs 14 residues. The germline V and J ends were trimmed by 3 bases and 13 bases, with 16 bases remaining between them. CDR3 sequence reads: CASSFAGAGIPLHF. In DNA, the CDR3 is TGTGCCAGCAGCTTTGCGGGGGCGGGAATCCCCCTCCACTTT. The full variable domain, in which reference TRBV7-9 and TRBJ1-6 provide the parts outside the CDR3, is DTGVSQNPRHKITKRGQNVTFRCDPISEHNRLYWYRQTLGQGPEFLTYFQNEAQLEKSRLLSDRFSAERPKGSFSTLEIQRTEQGDSAMYLCASSFAGAGIPLHFGNGTRLTVT.

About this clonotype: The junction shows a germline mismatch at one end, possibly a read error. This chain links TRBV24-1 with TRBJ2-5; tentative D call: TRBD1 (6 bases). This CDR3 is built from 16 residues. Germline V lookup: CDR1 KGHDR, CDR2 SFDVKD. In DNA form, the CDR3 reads TGTGCCAGCAGTTACTCATCGGGCAGGGGAGTGAAGACCCAGTACTTC. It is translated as CASSYSSGRGVKTQYF.

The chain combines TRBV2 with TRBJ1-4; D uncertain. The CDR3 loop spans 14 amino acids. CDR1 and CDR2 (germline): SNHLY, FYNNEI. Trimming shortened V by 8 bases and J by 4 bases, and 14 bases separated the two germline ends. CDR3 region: CASVSNLLNEKLFF. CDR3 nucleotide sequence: TGTGCCAGCGTTAGTAACCTCCTTAATGAAAAACTGTTTTTT.

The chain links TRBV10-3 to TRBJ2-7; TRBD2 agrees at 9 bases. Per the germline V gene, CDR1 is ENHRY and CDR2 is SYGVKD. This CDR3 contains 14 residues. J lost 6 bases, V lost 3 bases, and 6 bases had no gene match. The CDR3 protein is CAISDGVAGAEQYF. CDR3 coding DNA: TGTGCCATCAGTGATGGGGTAGCGGGAGCCGAGCAGTACTTC.

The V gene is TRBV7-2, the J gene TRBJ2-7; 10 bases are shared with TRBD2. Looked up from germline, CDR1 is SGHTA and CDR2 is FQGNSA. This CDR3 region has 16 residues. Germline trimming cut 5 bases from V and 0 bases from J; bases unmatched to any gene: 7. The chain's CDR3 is CASSRGLAESSYEQYF. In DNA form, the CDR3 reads TGTGCCAGCAGCCGCGGACTAGCGGAAAGCTCCTACGAGCAGTACTTC.

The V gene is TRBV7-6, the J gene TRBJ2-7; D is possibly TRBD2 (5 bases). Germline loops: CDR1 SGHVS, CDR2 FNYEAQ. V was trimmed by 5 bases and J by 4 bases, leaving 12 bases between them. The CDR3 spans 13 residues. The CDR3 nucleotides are TGTGCCAGCAGCGAGGGTCGAAGATACGAGCAGTACTTC. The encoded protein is CASSEGRRYEQYF.

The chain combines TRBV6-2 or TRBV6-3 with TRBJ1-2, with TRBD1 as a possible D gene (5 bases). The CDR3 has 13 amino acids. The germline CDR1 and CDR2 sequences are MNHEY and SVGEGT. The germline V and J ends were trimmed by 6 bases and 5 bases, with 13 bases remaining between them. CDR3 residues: CASRNPGEYGYTF. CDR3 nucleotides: TGTGCCAGCAGAAACCCGGGGGAGTATGGCTACACCTTC.

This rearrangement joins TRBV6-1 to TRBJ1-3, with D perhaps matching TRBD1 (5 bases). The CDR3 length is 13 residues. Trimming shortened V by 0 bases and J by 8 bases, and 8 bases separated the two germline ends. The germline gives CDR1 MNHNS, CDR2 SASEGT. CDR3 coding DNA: TGTGCCAGCAGTGAAGCGGGGGGAGACACCATATATTTT. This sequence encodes CASSEAGGDTIYF.

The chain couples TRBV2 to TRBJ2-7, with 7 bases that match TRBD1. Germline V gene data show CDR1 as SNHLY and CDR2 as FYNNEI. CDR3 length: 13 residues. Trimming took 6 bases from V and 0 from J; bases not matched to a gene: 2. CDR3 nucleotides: TGTGCCAGCAGGGACAGGAGCTCCTACGAGCAGTACTTC. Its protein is CASRDRSSYEQYF.